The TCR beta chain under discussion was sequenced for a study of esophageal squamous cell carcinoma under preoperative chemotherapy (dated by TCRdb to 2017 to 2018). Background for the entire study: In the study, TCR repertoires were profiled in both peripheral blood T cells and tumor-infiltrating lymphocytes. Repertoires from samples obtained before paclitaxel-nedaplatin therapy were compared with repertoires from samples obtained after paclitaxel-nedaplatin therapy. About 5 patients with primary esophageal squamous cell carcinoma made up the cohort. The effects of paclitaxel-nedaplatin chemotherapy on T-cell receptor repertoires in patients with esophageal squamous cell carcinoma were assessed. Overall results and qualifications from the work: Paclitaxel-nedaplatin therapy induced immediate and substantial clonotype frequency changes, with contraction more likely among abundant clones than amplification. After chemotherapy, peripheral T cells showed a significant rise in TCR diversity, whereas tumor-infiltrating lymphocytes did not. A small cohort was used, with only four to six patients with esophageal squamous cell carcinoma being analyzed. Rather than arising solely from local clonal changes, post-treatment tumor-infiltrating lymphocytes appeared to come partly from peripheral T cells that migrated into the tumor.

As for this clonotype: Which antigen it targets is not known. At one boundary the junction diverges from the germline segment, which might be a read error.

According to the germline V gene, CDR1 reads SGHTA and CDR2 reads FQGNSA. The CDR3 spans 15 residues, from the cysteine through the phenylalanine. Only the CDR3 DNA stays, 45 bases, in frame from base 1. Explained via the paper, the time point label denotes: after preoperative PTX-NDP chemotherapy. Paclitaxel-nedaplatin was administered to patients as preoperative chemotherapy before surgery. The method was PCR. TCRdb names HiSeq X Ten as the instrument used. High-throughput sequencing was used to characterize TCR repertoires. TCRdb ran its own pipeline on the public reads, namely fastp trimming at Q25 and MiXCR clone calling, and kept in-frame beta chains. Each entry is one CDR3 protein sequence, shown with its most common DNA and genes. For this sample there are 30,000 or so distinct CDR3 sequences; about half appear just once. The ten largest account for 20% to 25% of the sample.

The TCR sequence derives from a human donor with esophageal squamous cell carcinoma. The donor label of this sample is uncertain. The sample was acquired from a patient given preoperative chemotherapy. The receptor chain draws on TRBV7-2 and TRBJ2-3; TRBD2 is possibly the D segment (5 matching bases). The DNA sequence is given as TGTGCCACCAGCTTATGGGCGGGTGTCCAAGATACCCAGTATTTC. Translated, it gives CATSLWAGVQDTQYF.